The present TCR beta chain was sequenced within a study of cytomegalovirus exposure and HLA in healthy donors. Study as a whole: One earlier analysis, a look at around 170 million T cells, found about 100 million unique TCR beta sequences.

This PCR relied on a set of 60 Vbeta primers and 13 Jbeta primers. TCRdb's copy holds only in-frame clones and misses some; the assay was immunoSEQ multiplex PCR. The table includes about 170,000 clones, over 60% detected once. With respect to this clone: Its cognate antigen is unknown.

Whole-study findings and limits: Presence/absence comparisons presumed near-even sequencing depth among donors. HLA alleles were associated with 16,000 or so TCR beta sequences in a later analysis at 0.05 false discovery rate.

The source of this sequence is a woman in her fifties or sixties in good health and CMV-seropositive. The sequenced sample was PBMCs.

The CDR3 is CASSLLQGNYEQYF. CDR3 sequence (DNA): TGTGCCAGCAGCTTATTACAGGGGAACTACGAGCAGTACTTC. The chain combines TRBV7-9 with TRBJ2-7; TRBD1 aligns across 7 bases. The CDR3 runs to 14 residues. The trim removed 2 bases at V and 3 bases at J, leaving 4 bases unmatched. CDR1 is SEHNR, CDR2 FQNEAQ, per germline (reference sequence).